A selection of T cell receptor beta chains follows, all from one sample in a study of cytomegalovirus exposure and HLA in healthy donors. The table came from immunoSEQ multiplex PCR; TCRdb's copy has only in-frame clones and leaves some out. This sample has about 150,000 clones; roughly a tenth occur once, and the top ten carry 1.8%. The sequencing input was PBMCs. The receptors come from a male donor in good health and CMV-seronegative. CDR3s include the opening cysteine and the closing phenylalanine or tryptophan. Each record gives: V gene, D gene, J gene, clone size, CDR3 protein, CDR3 DNA. D genes are given only for firm matches. Clone size, where shown, is once, few, many, or a class for clones that have expanded.

>TRBV2|-|TRBJ2-7|-
CASSPYDEQYF
TGTGCCAGCAGCCCCTATGACGAGCAGTACTTC
>TRBV28|-|TRBJ1-4|-
CASTETPRREKLFF
TGTGCCAGCACCGAAACACCTAGAAGGGAAAAACTGTTTTTT
>TRBV5-1|-|TRBJ1-1|few
CASSYGTGTNEAFF
TGCGCCAGCAGCTATGGGACGGGGACTAATGAAGCTTTCTTT
>TRBV5-1|-|TRBJ2-2|few
CASSSTSRNTGELFF
TGCGCCAGCAGCTCAACTAGCAGGAACACCGGGGAGCTGTTTTTT
>TRBV4-1|-|TRBJ2-3|-
CASSQDLDTQYF
TGCGCCAGCAGCCAAGATCTAGATACGCAGTATTTT
>TRBV29-1|-|TRBJ1-1|few
CSVGPRLNLGTEAFF
TGCAGCGTTGGTCCGCGACTAAATCTGGGGACTGAAGCTTTCTTT
>TRBV6-5|TRBD1|TRBJ2-1|-
CASSPDRVGGRGQFF
TGTGCCAGCAGCCCTGACAGGGTGGGTGGGCGTGGGCAGTTCTTC
>TRBV6-5|-|TRBJ2-7|-
CASSRNRKVNEQYF
TGTGCCAGCAGCCGAAACAGGAAAGTAAACGAGCAGTACTTC
>TRBV27|TRBD2|TRBJ2-1|few
CASTPESGSSYNEQFF
TGTGCCAGCACCCCGGAAAGCGGGAGCTCCTACAATGAGCAGTTCTTC
>TRBV5-1|TRBD1|TRBJ2-1|few
CASSLATGPEQFF
TGCGCCAGCAGCTTGGCGACAGGGCCTGAGCAGTTCTTC
>TRBV5-1|TRBD1|TRBJ1-4|-
CASSSGQGREKLFF
TGCGCCAGCAGCTCCGGACAGGGGCGGGAAAAACTGTTTTTT
>TRBV29-1|-|TRBJ1-2|-
CSVEGEEGDYGYTF
TGCAGCGTTGAAGGCGAGGAAGGGGACTATGGCTACACCTTC
>TRBV5-6|-|TRBJ1-2|few
CASSVYQGRVFDYGYPF
TGTGCCAGCAGCGTATACCAGGGGCGCGTGTTTGACTATGGCTACCCCTTC
>TRBV2|-|TRBJ2-2|few
CASLEGLHAGELFF
TGTGCCAGCCTAGAGGGACTCCACGCCGGGGAGCTGTTTTTT
>TRBV4-2|TRBD1|TRBJ2-5|-
CASSLSGTGEETQYF
TGTGCCAGCAGCCTCTCCGGGACAGGGGAAGAGACCCAGTACTTC
>TRBV7-3|-|TRBJ1-1|few
CASSPNSRDDTEAFF
TGTGCCAGCAGCCCTAATTCACGGGATGACACTGAGGCTTTCTTT
>TRBV27|TRBD1|TRBJ1-1|few
CASSSSQGGHSTEAFF
TGTGCCAGCAGTTCCTCCCAGGGGGGTCACAGCACTGAAGCTTTCTTT
>TRBV5-1|-|TRBJ1-2|few
CASSQALPYGYTF
TGCGCCAGCAGCCAAGCCCTCCCCTATGGCTACACCTTC
>TRBV13|-|TRBJ2-4|few
CASSPQGYIQYF
TGTGCCAGCAGCCCCCAGGGATACATTCAGTACTTC
>TRBV5-1|TRBD1|TRBJ2-7|-
CASSSPSSGTGSHEQYF
TGCGCCAGCAGCTCCCCTTCTTCTGGGACAGGATCCCACGAGCAGTACTTC
>TRBV6-5|-|TRBJ1-6|-
CASRTTTGSPLHF
TGTGCCAGCAGAACGACGACAGGTTCACCCCTCCACTTT
>TRBV2|TRBD2|TRBJ2-5|-
CASSLAGGRGETQYF
TGTGCCAGCAGTTTGGCGGGGGGGCGCGGGGAGACCCAGTACTTC
>TRBV4-3|-|TRBJ1-5|-
CASSPQGSNQPQHF
TGCGCCAGCAGCCCTCAGGGTAGCAATCAGCCCCAGCATTTT
>TRBV7-9|TRBD2|TRBJ2-1|-
CASSRGGLAGVYNEQFF
TGTGCCAGCAGCCGGGGGGGATTAGCGGGAGTCTACAATGAGCAGTTCTTC
>TRBV6-6|TRBD1|TRBJ1-2|few
CASSTGQGAGYGYTF
TGTGCCAGCAGCACCGGACAGGGGGCAGGCTATGGCTACACCTTC
>TRBV4-3|-|TRBJ2-2|few
CASSQGIGETGELFF
TGCGCCAGCAGCCAAGGGATCGGGGAAACCGGGGAGCTGTTTTTT
>TRBV7-2|-|TRBJ1-2|few
CASRDKAYGYTF
TGTGCCAGCAGGGACAAGGCTTATGGCTACACCTTC
>TRBV28|-|TRBJ1-5|few
CASSENDGVTGPQHF
TGTGCCAGCAGTGAGAATGACGGGGTGACCGGGCCCCAGCATTTT
>TRBV28|-|TRBJ1-5|few
CASSLFAGPNQPQHF
TGTGCCAGCAGTTTATTTGCAGGGCCCAATCAGCCCCAGCATTTT
>TRBV11-2|-|TRBJ2-5|few
CASSLDRETQYF
TGTGCCAGCAGCTTAGATCGAGAGACCCAGTACTTC
>TRBV7-2|TRBD1|TRBJ2-7|few
CASSPDRDESYEQYF
TGTGCCAGCAGCCCCGACAGGGATGAGTCCTACGAGCAGTACTTC
>TRBV5-1|-|TRBJ2-1|-
CASSLSSTSGEQFF
TGCGCCAGCAGCTTGAGTTCGACTTCTGGTGAGCAGTTCTTC
>TRBV6-6|-|TRBJ2-3|-
CASSHPPRDTQYF
TGTGCCAGCAGTCATCCGCCCCGGGATACGCAGTATTTT
>TRBV4-3|TRBD2|TRBJ2-7|few
CASSLRLAGRDEQYF
TGCGCCAGCAGTCTTAGACTAGCGGGACGAGACGAGCAGTACTTC
>TRBV28|-|TRBJ2-7|-
CASTETGHLYEQYF
TGTGCCAGCACAGAGACGGGACACCTCTACGAGCAGTACTTC
>TRBV13|TRBD1|TRBJ2-7|-
CASSSRDRYYEQYF
TGTGCCAGCAGTTCCAGGGACAGGTACTACGAGCAGTACTTC
>TRBV19|TRBD1|TRBJ2-6|few
CASSRGQGVSGANVLTF
TGTGCCAGTAGTAGGGGACAGGGGGTGTCTGGGGCCAACGTCCTGACTTTC
>TRBV5-8|-|TRBJ1-1|-
CASRAYEAFF
TGTGCCAGCCGAGCCTATGAAGCTTTCTTT
>TRBV5-6|-|TRBJ2-7|few
CASSLPGENYEQYF
TGTGCCAGCAGCTTGCCGGGGGAGAACTACGAGCAGTACTTC
>TRBV4-3|-|TRBJ2-1|few
CASKSGTRIEGEQFF
TGCGCCAGCAAGTCAGGGACTCGGATCGAGGGTGAGCAGTTCTTC
>TRBV15|TRBD1|TRBJ1-2|-
CATSREGQPIYGYTF
TGTGCCACCAGCAGAGAGGGACAGCCGATTTATGGCTACACCTTC
>TRBV7-7|-|TRBJ2-7|few
CASSTRSYEQYF
TGTGCTAGCAGCACGCGCTCCTACGAGCAGTACTTC
>TRBV2|-|TRBJ2-1|-
CASSGTIRDFYNEQFF
TGTGCCAGCAGTGGGACCATCAGGGATTTTTACAATGAGCAGTTCTTC
>TRBV5-1|-|TRBJ1-4|few
CASSSAGSTNEKLFF
TGCGCCAGCAGCTCCGCAGGGTCAACTAATGAAAAACTGTTTTTT
>TRBV6-4|TRBD2|TRBJ2-1|-
CASSDQAGAYNEQFF
TGTGCCAGCAGTGACCAAGCGGGGGCGTACAATGAGCAGTTCTTC
>TRBV4-2|TRBD1|TRBJ1-1|-
CASSQGQGRMNTEAFF
TGTGCCAGCAGCCAGGGACAGGGAAGGATGAACACTGAAGCTTTCTTT
>TRBV11-2|TRBD1|TRBJ2-7|few
CASSSPRDREGWEQYF
TGTGCCAGCAGCTCACCCCGGGACAGGGAGGGGTGGGAGCAGTACTTC
>TRBV6-5|-|TRBJ2-1|-
CASSSGSSYNEQFF
TGTGCCAGCAGCTCGGGGAGCTCCTACAATGAGCAGTTCTTC
>TRBV10-3|-|TRBJ1-5|few
CAISESGPYSNQPQHF
TGTGCCATCAGTGAGTCGGGGCCCTATAGCAATCAGCCCCAGCATTTT
>TRBV29-1|-|TRBJ2-7|few
CSVRRDSSYEQYF
TGCAGCGTCCGGAGGGACAGCTCCTACGAGCAGTACTTC
>TRBV4-2|-|TRBJ2-5|-
CASSHILETQYF
-
>TRBV5-1|-|TRBJ2-1|few
CASNRPDSNEQFF
TGCGCCAGCAACCGCCCTGACAGTAATGAGCAGTTCTTC
>TRBV5-1|TRBD2|TRBJ2-1|-
CASSQTSAHNEQFF
TGCGCCAGCAGCCAGACTAGCGCACACAATGAGCAGTTCTTC
>TRBV11-2|-|TRBJ1-2|few
CASSLVRGNYGYTF
TGTGCCAGCAGCTTAGTCCGGGGAAACTATGGCTACACCTTC
>TRBV27|-|TRBJ2-6|few
CASSSGTIRSGANVLTF
TGTGCCAGCAGCTCCGGGACAATCCGCTCTGGGGCCAACGTCCTGACTTTC